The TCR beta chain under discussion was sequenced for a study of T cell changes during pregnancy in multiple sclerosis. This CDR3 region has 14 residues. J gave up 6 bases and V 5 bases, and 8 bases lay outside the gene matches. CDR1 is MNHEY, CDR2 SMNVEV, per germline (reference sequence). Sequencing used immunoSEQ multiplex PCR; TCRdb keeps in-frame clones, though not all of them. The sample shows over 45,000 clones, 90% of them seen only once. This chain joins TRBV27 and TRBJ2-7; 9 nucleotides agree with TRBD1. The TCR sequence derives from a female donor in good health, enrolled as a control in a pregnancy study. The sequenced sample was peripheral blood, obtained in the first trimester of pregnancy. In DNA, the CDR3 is TGTGCCAGCAGTGAATGGACAGGGGTTGGCGAGCAGTACTTC. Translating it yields CASSEWTGVGEQYF.